The rows below give T cell receptor beta chains drawn from one sample of a study of blood T cell repertoires in COVID-19. Clones were read by immunoSEQ multiplex PCR, and TCRdb kept only the in-frame ones, dropping some. The sample comprises approximately 76,000 clones, around 83% of which are singletons, and over 5% rests with the top ten. The sequenced sample consisted of peripheral blood. The source is a woman aged 55-70 years with acute or convalescent COVID-19. Both conserved end residues are part of each CDR3. D genes are given only for firm matches. Size is omitted from some rows. Given values are once, few, many or a class for expanded clones.

TRBJ1-5 | TRBV6-5 | 15 | TRBD1 | . | TGTGCCAGCAGGTCCGGACAGGGGGGGAGGGGGCCCCAGCATTTT | CASRSGQGGRGPQHF
TRBJ1-5 | TRBV2 | 15 | TRBD1 | . | TGTGCCAGCAGTGAGGGACAGGGGAGCAATCAGCCCCAGCATTTT | CASSEGQGSNQPQHF
TRBJ2-1 | TRBV19 | 13 | . | few | TGTGCCAGTAGGAAACAGGGCCCTGATGAGCAGTTCTTC | CASRKQGPDEQFF
TRBJ2-5 | TRBV7-9 | 15 | TRBD1 | . | TGTGCCAGCAGCTTAGCGACAGGGCTGGGAGAGACCCAGTACTTC | CASSLATGLGETQYF
TRBJ2-7 | TRBV5-1 | 13 | . | once | TGCGCCAGCAGGTTGACAGATTCCTACGAGCAGTACTTC | CASRLTDSYEQYF
TRBJ1-1 | TRBV19 | 14 | . | once | TGTGCCAGTAGTATGGAGGGGAGGGGAACTGAAGCTTTCTTT | CASSMEGRGTEAFF
TRBJ2-3 | TRBV5-1 | 14 | . | . | TGCGCCAGCAGCTGGAGGCTCTCCACAGATACGCAGTATTTT | CASSWRLSTDTQYF
TRBJ1-1 | TRBV19 | 13 | . | . | TGTGCCAGTAGTATTTCACAGAACACTGAAGCTTTCTTT | CASSISQNTEAFF
TRBJ1-6 | TRBV3-1/TRBV3-2 | 14 | . | few | TGTGCCAGCAGCCCCAGGGACTGGAATTCACCCCTCCACTTT | CASSPRDWNSPLHF
TRBJ1-5 | TRBV27 | 13 | . | . | TGTGCCAGCAGCGGACAGCCCAATCAGCCCCAGCATTTT | CASSGQPNQPQHF
TRBJ1-2 | TRBV25-1 | 14 | . | . | TGTGCCAGCAGGGAAGGAGGGGAGTTGTGGGGCTACACCTTC | CASREGGELWGYTF
TRBJ1-3 | TRBV5-4 | 17 | . | . | TGTGCCAGCAGCACGAGGACAGCCCTTAGCTCTGGAAACACCATATATTTT | CASSTRTALSSGNTIYF
TRBJ2-7 | TRBV2 | 12 | . | . | TGTGCCAGCAGTGTATTTTCCTACGAGCAGTACTTC | CASSVFSYEQYF
TRBJ2-1 | TRBV14 | 15 | TRBD2 | . | TGTGCCAGCACCAAAGCGGGGAGAGCCTACAATGAGCAGTTCTTC | CASTKAGRAYNEQFF
TRBJ1-5 | TRBV3-1/TRBV3-2 | 15 | . | . | TGTGCCAGCAGCCAAATGTCAGGGGCAAATCAGCCCCAGCATTTT | CASSQMSGANQPQHF
TRBJ1-2 | TRBV9 | 15 | TRBD1 | . | TGTGCCAGCAGCCCCGGACAGGGTATAAACTATGGCTACACCTTC | CASSPGQGINYGYTF
TRBJ1-2 | TRBV7-2 | 13 | . | . | TGTGCCAGCAGCTCCCCGCGAGGCTATGGCTACACCTTC | CASSSPRGYGYTF
TRBJ1-1 | TRBV12-3/TRBV12-4 | 13 | . | . | TGTGCCAGCAGTTTAAGAGGGGGCACTGAAGCTTTCTTT | CASSLRGGTEAFF
TRBJ1-6 | TRBV19 | 17 | TRBD1 | . | TGTGCCAGTAGCTCTTACGGGGGCCGGGACAGCAATTCACCCCTCCACTTT | CASSSYGGRDSNSPLHF
TRBJ2-1 | TRBV10-3 | 15 | . | few | TGTGCCATCAGTGAAGGGACTTACTCCTACAATGAGCAGTTCTTC | CAISEGTYSYNEQFF
TRBJ1-2 | TRBV7-9 | 15 | . | . | TGTGCCAGCAGCTTAGAGAGGTGGGGAACAGGTGGATACACCTTC | CASSLERWGTGGYTF
TRBJ2-1 | TRBV5-1 | 13 | . | . | TGCGCCAGCAGCTCGGTGGCCGGGAATGAGCAGTTCTTC | CASSSVAGNEQFF
TRBJ2-3 | TRBV10-3 | 15 | TRBD2 | . | TGTGCCATCAGTGTCCCAGCGGGGGGCACAGATACGCAGTATTTT | CAISVPAGGTDTQYF
TRBJ2-1 | TRBV7-2 | 11 | . | . | TGTGCCAGCAGGCTAGGCTATGAGCAGTTCTTC | CASRLGYEQFF
TRBJ1-2 | TRBV9 | 12 | . | . | TGTGCCAGCAGGCCTGAGGGGGATGGCTACACCTTC | CASRPEGDGYTF
TRBJ1-1 | TRBV7-9 | 12 | . | once | TGTGCCAGCAGCTTCGGGTGGACTGAAGCTTTCTTT | CASSFGWTEAFF
TRBJ2-7 | TRBV2 | 15 | TRBD1 | . | TGTGCCAGCAGTGGTCGTAGGACAGGTGTGCGCGAGCAGTACTTC | CASSGRRTGVREQYF
TRBJ1-1 | TRBV6-5 | 15 | TRBD1 | . | TGTGCCAGCAGAGGACAGGTGTTGATGAACACTGAAGCTTTCTTT | CASRGQVLMNTEAFF
TRBJ1-5 | TRBV2 | 16 | . | few | TGTGCCAGCAGTGAAGACCCTGGCCGTGGCAATCAGCCCCAGCATTTT | CASSEDPGRGNQPQHF
TRBJ1-4 | TRBV19 | 15 | TRBD1 | . | TGTGCCAGTGCTGGACAGGGGCCTACTAATGAAAAACTGTTTTTT | CASAGQGPTNEKLFF